The 17 T cell receptor beta chains listed next were all sequenced from one sample in a study of T-cell reconstitution after alpha-beta-depleted transplantation in children. As it was prepared, the TCRbeta library received unique molecular identifiers. TCRdb used MiXCR to reprocess the PCR reads, holding one entry per CDR3 protein. The sample holds about 580,000 distinct CDR3 sequences; roughly 23% are singletons and the top ten take roughly 14%. The sequencing used PBMCs, mostly from graft donor cells, collected 360 days after TCRalphabeta/CD19-depleted stem cell transplant. The receptors were sampled from a boy in the first two years of life who had a stem cell transplant for acute myeloid leukemia, so the T cells may come from the graft donor.

CDR3 protein: CASSFSPAANTGELFF. CDR3 DNA: TGTGCCAGCAGTTTCAGTCCAGCCGCGAACACCGGGGAGCTGTTTTTT. J is TRBJ2-2 and V is TRBV12-3 or TRBV12-4; D unclear. The CDR3 has 16 amino acids. V was shortened by 3 bases and J by 0 bases, with 11 bases between the two germline ends.

This chain uses TRBV12-3 or TRBV12-4 with TRBJ1-2; D not certain. The CDR3 consists of 11 residues. Trimming took 6 bases from V and 8 from J, leaving 10 bases between them. CDR3 protein: CASRTYRGYTF. The CDR3, as DNA: TGTGCCAGCAGGACTTATAGAGGCTACACCTTC.

The rearrangement uses TRBV5-1 and TRBJ2-6; 9 nucleotides line up with TRBD2. The CDR3 contains 18 residues. V was pared by 4 bases and J by 1 base, with 9 bases of the junction left unmatched. CDR1 is SGHRS, CDR2 YFSETQ, per germline. Here the CDR3 DNA reads TGCGCCAGCAGCCTCGCGGGGGGGTACTCGTCTGGGGCCAACGTCCTGACTTTC. Translation gives CASSLAGGYSSGANVLTF.

The chain couples TRBV21-1 to TRBJ2-6. TRBV21-1 is deemed a pseudogene. This CDR3 is built from 18 residues. The CDR3 reads CASSKPGPRSSGANVLTF. DNA for the CDR3: TGTGCCAGCAGCAAACCGGGACCCCGATCGTCTGGGGCCAACGTCCTGACTTTC.

V is TRBV24-1 and J is TRBJ1-2; 7 bases map to TRBD1. The CDR3 loop spans 14 amino acids. The V segment lost 9 bases and the J segment 0 bases; nucleotides outside the gene matches: 6. Germline V gene lookup returns CDR1 KGHDR and CDR2 SFDVKD. Here the CDR3 reads CATGDSTTNYGYTF. The CDR3, as DNA: TGTGCCACCGGGGACAGCACCACTAACTATGGCTACACCTTC.

This clonotype was found once. The V and J genes are TRBV25-1 and TRBJ2-2; no clear D. CDR1 and CDR2 from the germline V gene are MGHDK and SYGVNS. The length of the CDR3 is 14 residues. Trimming took off 3 bases at V and 3 bases at J, with 8 bases between the two ends. The CDR3 here is CASSDFSDTGELFF. The CDR3 nucleotides read TGTGCCAGCAGTGACTTTTCGGACACCGGGGAGCTGTTTTTT.

The gene calls are TRBV6-5 and TRBJ1-1; TRBD1 matches 9 bases. The germline gives CDR1 MNHEY, CDR2 SVGAGI. CDR3 length: 14 residues. Trimming cost V 8 bases and J 4 bases; bases outside gene matches: 8. The CDR3 loop is CASAYRGRGTEAFF. The CDR3 DNA is TGTGCCAGCGCTTACAGGGGGCGAGGCACTGAAGCTTTCTTT.

This clonotype was recorded many times. The chain is built from TRBV6-5 and TRBJ2-3; D is uncertain. In germline, CDR1 is MNHEY, CDR2 SVGAGI. V lost 2 bases to trimming and J lost 2 bases, with 14 bases between them. The length of the CDR3 is 16 residues. The CDR3 loop is CASSYGLPDSTDTQYF. The CDR3 nucleotides read TGTGCCAGCAGTTACGGGCTCCCTGACTCCACAGATACGCAGTATTTT.

This clonotype was observed a handful of times. The rearrangement joins TRBV29-1 to TRBJ2-5, with a possible D match to TRBD1 (5 bases). Germline V gene sequence: CDR1 SQVTM, CDR2 ANQGSEA. Between the trimmed V and J ends, which lost 4 bases and 4 bases, there was a span of 13 bases. This CDR3 spans 13 amino acids. CDR3: CSVGQGTSETQYF. The CDR3 bases are TGCAGCGTTGGGCAGGGTACGTCAGAGACCCAGTACTTC.

This clonotype was counted only a few times. This chain connects TRBV4-3 to TRBJ2-3, with D maybe TRBD2 (5 bases). The ends were cut back, 4 bases at V and 3 bases at J, with 11 bases in the middle. The length of the CDR3 is 14 residues. Germline V gene sequence: CDR1 LGHNA, CDR2 YSLEER. CDR3 nucleotides: TGCGCCAGCAGCCTAAGTCCGGGAACAGATACGCAGTATTTT. Amino acid sequence: CASSLSPGTDTQYF.

This clonotype turned up a few times. The genes are TRBV20-1 and TRBJ1-2; 7 bases fit TRBD1. J gave up 3 bases and V 4 bases, and 11 bases lay outside the gene matches. Germline CDR1 reads DFQATT; CDR2 reads SNEGSKA (reference sequence). The CDR3 runs to 15 residues. The CDR3 is CSAKGQGVQYYGYTF. The DNA for the CDR3 is TGCAGTGCTAAAGGGCAGGGGGTGCAGTACTATGGCTACACCTTC.

The chain couples TRBV4-1 to TRBJ2-2; D is perhaps TRBD1 or TRBD2 (5 bases each). This CDR3 spans 17 amino acids. In germline, CDR1 is MGHRA, CDR2 YSYEKL. Trimming removed 0 bases at V and 4 bases at J, with 15 bases between. CDR3 protein: CASSQDPRDHRTGELFF. The CDR3 nucleotides read TGCGCCAGCAGCCAAGATCCAAGGGACCACCGCACCGGGGAGCTGTTTTTT.

This clonotype was recorded a few times. The chain uses TRBV7-2 and TRBJ2-1, with 14 bases that match TRBD2. Per germline, CDR1 SGHTA and CDR2 FQGNSA. CDR3 size: 16 residues. The J segment lost 6 bases and the V segment lost 5 bases, leaving 6 bases of the junction unmatched. DNA for the CDR3: TGTGCCAGCAGCCTCTCCGGGACTAGCGGGGGCAATGAGCAGTTCTTC. As protein: CASSLSGTSGGNEQFF. The complete variable domain, with remaining parts taken from reference TRBV7-2 and TRBJ2-1, reads GAGVSQSPSNKVTEKGKDVELRCDPISGHTALYWYRQSLGQGLEFLIYFQGNSAPDKSGLPSDRFSAERTGGSVSTLTIQRTQQEDSAVYLCASSLSGTSGGNEQFFGPGTRLTVL.

This clonotype came up a few times. The rearrangement links TRBV15 to TRBJ1-1, with D maybe TRBD1 (6 bases). The CDR3 covers 13 residues. Germline CDR1 LNHNV, CDR2 YYDKDF (reference sequence). Trimming took 6 bases from V and 5 from J, leaving 13 bases between them. Written as DNA, the CDR3 is TGTGCCACCAGTCTAGGGGGACTGACTGAAGCTTTCTTT. Translation: CATSLGGLTEAFF.

This clonotype turned up a few times. The V and J genes are TRBV20-1 and TRBJ1-5; D perhaps matches TRBD1 (5 bases). This CDR3 has 13 residues. CDR1 is DFQATT, CDR2 SNEGSKA, per germline (reference sequence). The V end was cut by 1 base, the J end by 9 bases, with 13 bases between. The CDR3 DNA follows: TGCAGTGCTAGAGGGGGCAGGGATGGGCCCCAGCATTTT. Amino acid sequence: CSARGGRDGPQHF.

This clonotype was seen repeatedly, ten times or more. The chain recombines TRBV29-1 with TRBJ1-6; TRBD1 agrees at 7 bases. Germline V CDR1 and CDR2: SQVTM, ANQGSEA. J gave up 7 bases and V 5 bases, and 5 bases lay outside the gene matches. This CDR3 comprises 13 residues. The CDR3 DNA sequence: TGCAGCGTTAGGGACAGTCGGAATTCACCCCTCCACTTT. This sequence encodes CSVRDSRNSPLHF. The complete variable domain, with remaining parts taken from reference TRBV29-1 and TRBJ1-6, reads SAVISQKPSRDICQRGTSLTIQCQVDSQVTMMFWYRQQPGQSLTLIATANQGSEATYESGFVIDKFPISRPNLTFSTLTVSNMSPEDSSIYLCSVRDSRNSPLHFGNGTRLTVT.

This clonotype was counted at least ten times. The CDR3 protein is CASSLVVAGGPPDTQYF. In DNA form, the CDR3 reads TGTGCCAGCAGTTTAGTGGTAGCGGGGGGGCCGCCAGATACGCAGTATTTT. The genes are TRBV28 and TRBJ2-3; TRBD2 agrees at 11 bases. V lost 2 bases, J lost 4 bases, and 8 bases stayed unmatched. The CDR3 spans 17 residues. The germline CDR1 and CDR2 sequences are MDHEN and SYDVKM.